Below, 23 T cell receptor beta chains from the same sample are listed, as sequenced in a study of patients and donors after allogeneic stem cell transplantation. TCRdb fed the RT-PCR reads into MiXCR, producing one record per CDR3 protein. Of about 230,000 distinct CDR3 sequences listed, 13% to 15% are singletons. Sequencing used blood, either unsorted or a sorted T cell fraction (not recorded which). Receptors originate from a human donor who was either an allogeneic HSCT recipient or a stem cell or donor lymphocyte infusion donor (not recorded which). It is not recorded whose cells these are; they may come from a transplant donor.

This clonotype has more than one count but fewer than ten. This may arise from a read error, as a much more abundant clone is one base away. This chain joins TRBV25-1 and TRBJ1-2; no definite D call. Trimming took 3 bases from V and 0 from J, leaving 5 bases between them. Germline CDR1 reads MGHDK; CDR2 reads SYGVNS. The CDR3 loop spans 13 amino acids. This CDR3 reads CASSDRPNYGYTF. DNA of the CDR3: TGTGCCAGCAGTGATAGGCCTAACTATGGCTACACCTTC.

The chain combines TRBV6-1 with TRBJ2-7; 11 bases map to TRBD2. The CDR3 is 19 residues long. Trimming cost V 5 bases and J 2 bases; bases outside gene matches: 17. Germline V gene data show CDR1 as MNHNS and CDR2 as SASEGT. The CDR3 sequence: CASSRTSGSPYRGPYEQYF. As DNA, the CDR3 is TGTGCCAGCAGTCGTACTAGCGGGAGTCCCTACCGGGGACCCTACGAGCAGTACTTC.

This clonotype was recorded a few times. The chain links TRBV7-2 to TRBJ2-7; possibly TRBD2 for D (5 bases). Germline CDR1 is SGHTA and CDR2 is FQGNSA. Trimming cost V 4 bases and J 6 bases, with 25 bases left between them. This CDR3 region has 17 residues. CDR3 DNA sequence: TGTGCCAGCAGCTCAACCGGTGGGTACGGACTCCAGCGCGAGCAGTACTTC. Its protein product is CASSSTGGYGLQREQYF.

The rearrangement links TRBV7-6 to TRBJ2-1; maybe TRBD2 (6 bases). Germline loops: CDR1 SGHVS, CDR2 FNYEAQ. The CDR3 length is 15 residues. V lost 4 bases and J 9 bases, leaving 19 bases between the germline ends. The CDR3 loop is CASSSSVLARGEQFF. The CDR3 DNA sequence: TGTGCCAGCAGCTCGTCGGTCCTAGCGCGGGGTGAGCAGTTCTTC.

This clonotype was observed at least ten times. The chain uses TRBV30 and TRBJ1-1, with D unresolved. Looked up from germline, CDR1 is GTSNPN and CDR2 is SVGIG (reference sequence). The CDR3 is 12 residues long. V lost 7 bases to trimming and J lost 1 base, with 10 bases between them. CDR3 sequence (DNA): TGTGCCTACCGGCGGCAGAACACTGAAGCTTTCTTT. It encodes CAYRRQNTEAFF.

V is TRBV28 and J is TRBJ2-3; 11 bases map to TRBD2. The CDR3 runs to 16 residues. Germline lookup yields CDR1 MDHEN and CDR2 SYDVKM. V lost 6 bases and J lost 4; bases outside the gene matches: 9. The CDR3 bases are TGTGCCAGCAGAACCTTTAGCGGGGGGGCGGCAGATACGCAGTATTTT. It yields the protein CASRTFSGGAADTQYF.

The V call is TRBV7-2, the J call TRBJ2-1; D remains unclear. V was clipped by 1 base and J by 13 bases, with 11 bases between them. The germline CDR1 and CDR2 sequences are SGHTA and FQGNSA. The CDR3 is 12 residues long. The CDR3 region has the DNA TGTGCCAGCAGCTTAGATGTGACCGCTCAGTTCTTC. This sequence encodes CASSLDVTAQFF. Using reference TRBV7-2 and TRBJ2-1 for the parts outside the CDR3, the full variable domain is GAGVSQSPSNKVTEKGKDVELRCDPISGHTALYWYRQSLGQGLEFLIYFQGNSAPDKSGLPSDRFSAERTGGSVSTLTIQRTQQEDSAVYLCASSLDVTAQFFGPGTRLTVL.

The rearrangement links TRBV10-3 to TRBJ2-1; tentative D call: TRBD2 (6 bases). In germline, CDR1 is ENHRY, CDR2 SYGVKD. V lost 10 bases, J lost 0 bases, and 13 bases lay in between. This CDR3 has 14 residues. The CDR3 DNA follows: TGTGCCACCGAGGAGGGCAGCTCCTACAATGAGCAGTTCTTC. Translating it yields CATEEGSSYNEQFF.

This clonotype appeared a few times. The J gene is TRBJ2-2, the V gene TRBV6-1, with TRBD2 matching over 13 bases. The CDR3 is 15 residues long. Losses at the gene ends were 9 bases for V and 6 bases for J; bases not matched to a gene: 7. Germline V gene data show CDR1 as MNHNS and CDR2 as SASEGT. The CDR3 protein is CASQTSGRIAGELFF. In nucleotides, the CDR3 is TGTGCCAGTCAGACTAGCGGGAGGATCGCCGGGGAGCTGTTTTTT.

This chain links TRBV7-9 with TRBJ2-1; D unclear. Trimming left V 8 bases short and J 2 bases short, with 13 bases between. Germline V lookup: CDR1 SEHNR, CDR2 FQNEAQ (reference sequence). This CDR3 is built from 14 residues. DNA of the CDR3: TGTGCCAGCGAATTCGGACGGACCTACAATGAGCAGTTCTTC. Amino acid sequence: CASEFGRTYNEQFF.

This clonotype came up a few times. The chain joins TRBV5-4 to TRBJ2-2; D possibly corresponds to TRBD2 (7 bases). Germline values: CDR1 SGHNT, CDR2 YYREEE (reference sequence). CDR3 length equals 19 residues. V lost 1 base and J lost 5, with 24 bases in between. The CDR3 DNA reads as TGTGCCAGCAGCTTGCCCGGGACTACCCCCGGAAGGGGGACCGGGGAGCTGTTTTTT. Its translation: CASSLPGTTPGRGTGELFF.

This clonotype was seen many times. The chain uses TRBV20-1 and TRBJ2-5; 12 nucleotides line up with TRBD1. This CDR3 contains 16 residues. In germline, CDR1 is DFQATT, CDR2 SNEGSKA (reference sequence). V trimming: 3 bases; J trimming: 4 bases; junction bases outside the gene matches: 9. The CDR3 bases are TGCAGTGCTAGCCCCGCCGGGACAGGGGGCGCAGAGACCCAGTACTTC. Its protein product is CSASPAGTGGAETQYF.

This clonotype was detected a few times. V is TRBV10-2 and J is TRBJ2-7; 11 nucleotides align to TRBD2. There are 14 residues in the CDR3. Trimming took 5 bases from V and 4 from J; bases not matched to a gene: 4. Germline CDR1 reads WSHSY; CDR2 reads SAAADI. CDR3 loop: CASSITSGSYEQYF. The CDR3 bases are TGCGCCAGCAGTATAACTAGCGGGAGTTACGAGCAGTACTTC.

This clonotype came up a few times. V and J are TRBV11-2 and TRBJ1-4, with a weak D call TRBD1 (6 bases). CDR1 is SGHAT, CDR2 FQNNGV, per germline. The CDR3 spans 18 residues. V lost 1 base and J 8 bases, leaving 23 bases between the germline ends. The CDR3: CASSLVVRRGGWGEKLFF. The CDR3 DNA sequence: TGTGCCAGCAGCTTAGTTGTTCGGCGAGGGGGGTGGGGGGAAAAACTGTTTTTT.

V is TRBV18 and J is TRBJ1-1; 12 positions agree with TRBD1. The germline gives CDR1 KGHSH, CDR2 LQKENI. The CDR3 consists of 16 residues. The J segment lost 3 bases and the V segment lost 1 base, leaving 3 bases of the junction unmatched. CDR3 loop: CASSPRGQGADTEAFF. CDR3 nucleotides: TGTGCCAGCTCACCACGGGGACAGGGGGCGGACACTGAAGCTTTCTTT.

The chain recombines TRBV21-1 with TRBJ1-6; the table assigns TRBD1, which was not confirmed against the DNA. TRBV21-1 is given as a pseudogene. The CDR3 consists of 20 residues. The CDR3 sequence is CASKKTRRGEPSSYNSPLHF. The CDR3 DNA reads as TGTGCCAGCAAAAAAACGAGGCGGGGGGAACCGAGCTCCTATAATTCACCCCTCCACTTT.

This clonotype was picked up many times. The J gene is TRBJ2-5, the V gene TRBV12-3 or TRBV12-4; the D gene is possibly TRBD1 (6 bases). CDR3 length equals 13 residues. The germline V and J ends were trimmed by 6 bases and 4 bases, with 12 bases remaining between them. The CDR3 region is CASRPAGAETQYF. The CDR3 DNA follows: TGTGCCAGCAGGCCAGCAGGGGCAGAGACCCAGTACTTC.

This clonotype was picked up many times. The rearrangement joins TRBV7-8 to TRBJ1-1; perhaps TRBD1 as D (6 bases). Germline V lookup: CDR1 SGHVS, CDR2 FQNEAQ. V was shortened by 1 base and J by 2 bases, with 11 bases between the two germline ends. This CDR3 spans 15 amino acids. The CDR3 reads CASSLDTGINTEAFF. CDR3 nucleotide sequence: TGTGCCAGCAGCTTAGACACAGGGATTAACACTGAAGCTTTCTTT.

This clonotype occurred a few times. The CDR3 sequence is CSAVPGIFANEQFF. DNA for the CDR3: TGCAGTGCTGTTCCCGGGATCTTCGCCAATGAGCAGTTCTTC. This sequence joins TRBV20-1 and TRBJ2-1; maybe TRBD2 (5 bases). V dropped 5 bases and J dropped 6 bases, with 17 bases sitting between them. The CDR3 runs 14 residues. Germline lookup yields CDR1 DFQATT and CDR2 SNEGSKA (reference sequence).

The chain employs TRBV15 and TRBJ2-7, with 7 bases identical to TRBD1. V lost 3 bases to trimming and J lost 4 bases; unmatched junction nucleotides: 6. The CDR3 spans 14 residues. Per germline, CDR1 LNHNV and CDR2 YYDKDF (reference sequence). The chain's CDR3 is CATSRWTGLYEQYF. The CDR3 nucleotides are TGTGCCACCAGCAGGTGGACAGGACTTTACGAGCAGTACTTC. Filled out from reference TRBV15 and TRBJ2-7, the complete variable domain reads DAMVIQNPRYQVTQFGKPVTLSCSQTLNHNVMYWYQQKSSQAPKLLFHYYDKDFNNEADTPDNFQSRRPNTSFCFLDIRSPGLGDTAMYLCATSRWTGLYEQYFGPGTRLTVT.

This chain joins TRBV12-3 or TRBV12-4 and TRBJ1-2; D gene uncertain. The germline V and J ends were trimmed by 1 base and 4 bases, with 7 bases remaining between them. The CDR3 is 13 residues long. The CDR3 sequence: CASSLVGSYGYTF. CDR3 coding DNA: TGTGCCAGCAGTTTAGTAGGGAGCTATGGCTACACCTTC.

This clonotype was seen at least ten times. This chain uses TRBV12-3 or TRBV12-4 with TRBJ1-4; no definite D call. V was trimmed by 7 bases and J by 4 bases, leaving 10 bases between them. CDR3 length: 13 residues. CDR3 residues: CASTLAGNEKLFF. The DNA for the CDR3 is TGTGCCAGCACCCTAGCCGGTAATGAAAAACTGTTTTTT.

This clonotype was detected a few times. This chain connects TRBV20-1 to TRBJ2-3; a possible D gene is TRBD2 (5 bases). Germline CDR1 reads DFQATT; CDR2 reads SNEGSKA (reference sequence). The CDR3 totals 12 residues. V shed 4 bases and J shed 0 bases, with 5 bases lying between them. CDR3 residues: CSATGSTDTQYF. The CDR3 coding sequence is TGCAGTGCTACGGGGAGCACAGATACGCAGTATTTT.